This T cell receptor beta chain was profiled in a study of shared clonotypes between healthy human individuals. Notes on the study in general: Some clonotypes were shared by all four sorted-subset donors, while others were not shared. The non-shared ones had lower generation probabilities than the shared ones.

Original methodology: Junction-only immunoSEQ sequences carried no quality scores, so filtering differed. Data came from immunoSEQ multiplex PCR; TCRdb stores just in-frame clones and leaves some out. The V and J calls and clone size are taken from that table; D and trimming were inferred from the DNA. This sample has around 990,000 clones, with approximately 80% found just once. The healthy adult donors were HIV-negative and reported no recent acute infections or vaccinations. Germline V CDR1 and CDR2: KGHSH, LQKENI. Trimming removed 5 bases from V and 1 base from J, with 8 bases in between. The CDR3 has 13 amino acids. With regard to this clone: Its target is not known.

The sequence derives from a man between 18 and 35 years old in good health. Some clones in this sample may be carry-over from other donors' samples. The gene calls are TRBV18 and TRBJ1-1; D uncertain. Material for sequencing was memory CD4+ T cells from PBMCs. Stated subset: CD45RA-negative fraction. The CDR3 sequence: CASSESRNTEAFF. The DNA of the CDR3 is TGTGCCAGCTCAGAATCAAGGAACACTGAAGCTTTCTTT.